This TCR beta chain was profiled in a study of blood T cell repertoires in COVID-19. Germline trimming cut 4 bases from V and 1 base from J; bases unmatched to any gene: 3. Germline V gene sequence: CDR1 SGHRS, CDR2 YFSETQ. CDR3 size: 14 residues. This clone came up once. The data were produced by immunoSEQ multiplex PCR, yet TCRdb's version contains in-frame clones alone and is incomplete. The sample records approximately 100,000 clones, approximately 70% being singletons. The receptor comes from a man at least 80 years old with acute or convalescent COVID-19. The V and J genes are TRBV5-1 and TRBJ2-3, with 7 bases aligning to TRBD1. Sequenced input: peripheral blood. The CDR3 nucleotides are TGCGCCAGCAGCAGAACAGGGGGCACAGATACGCAGTATTTT. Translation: CASSRTGGTDTQYF.